This T cell receptor (beta chain) is from a study of Ad26.COV2.S vaccination and SARS-CoV-2 variants. Study overall: Recipients of Ad26.COV2.S got it intramuscularly, once or twice 56 days apart. Whole-study results and caveats: Total T cell responses may have been underestimated by the TCR breadth and depth analyses. Reportedly, after vaccination the spike-specific CD8+ and CD4+ T cell responses displayed substantial breadth.

This sample's treatment: 15 to 20 received Ad26.COV2.S at low or high dose, single or two shots; several received placebo; per-sample allocation not given. The investigators took samples on day 63 after the first vaccine or placebo injection. Boston hosted the donor, who was an adult aged 18-55 years. On this clone: Its specificity is not known.

Data came from immunoSEQ multiplex PCR; TCRdb stores just in-frame clones and leaves some out. This sample has 300,000 to 350,000 clones; roughly 90% occur once, and the top ten carry approximately 5.8%. The germline V gene encodes CDR1 KGHSH and CDR2 LQKENI. CDR3 length equals 13 residues. The ends were cut back, 3 bases at V and 5 bases at J, with 9 bases in the middle. This receptor was obtained from a person between 18 and 60 years old who received the Ad26.COV2.S COVID-19 vaccine or a placebo. The genes are TRBV18 and TRBJ2-3; D gene ambiguous. The sample in question was peripheral blood, obtained in a trial of Ad26.COV2.S vaccine versus placebo. CDR3 loop: CASSPTNQDTQYF. In nucleotides, the CDR3 is TGTGCCAGCTCACCTACTAACCAAGATACGCAGTATTTT.